The T cell receptor (beta chain) described here comes from a study of shared clonotypes between healthy human individuals. The split of CD4+ cells yielded CD45RA+ naive and CD45RA-negative memory subsets. Assay execution proceeded at the deep level. Clones were sequenced by immunoSEQ multiplex PCR, and TCRdb holds only the in-frame ones, with some missing. The data hold around 2,000,000 clones, with about 95% observed a single time. As concerns this clone: Its antigen is as yet unknown.

Study-level findings and limits: Clonotypes shared by all four donors outscored non-shared clonotypes in generation probability.

This TCR derives from a man between 18 and 29 years old in good health. Sequenced: naive CD4+ T cells sorted from blood. As to subset: CD45RA+ positively selected.

The CDR3 nucleotides are TGTGCCAGCAGTGAGGGCAGGCCCTCCTACAATGAGCAGTTCTTC. It yields the protein CASSEGRPSYNEQFF. The J gene is TRBJ2-1, the V gene TRBV6-1; D unresolved. Germline V CDR1 and CDR2: MNHNS, SASEGT. V was clipped by 3 bases and J by 0 bases, with 9 bases between them. The CDR3 is 15 amino acids.